This T cell receptor (beta chain) came from a study of technical replicates of blood from a handful of donors. TCRdb's table, derived via immunoSEQ multiplex PCR, lists solely in-frame clones and lacks some. The sample includes tens of thousands of clones, 80% to 95% of them seen just once. Sequencing was carried out using PBMCs. The source of this sequence is a human donor in good health. Some clones in this sample may be carry-over from other donors' samples.

The CDR3, as DNA: TGTGCCAGCAGCCCCATGGGGACTCATGAAGCTTTCTTT. It translates to CASSPMGTHEAFF. The chain uses TRBV6-5 and TRBJ1-1; tentative D call: TRBD1 (5 bases). CDR3 length equals 13 residues. Per the germline V gene, CDR1 is MNHEY and CDR2 is SVGAGI. V was cut by 6 bases and J by 7 bases, with 15 bases left in between.